The sequence of this T cell receptor (beta chain) was determined in a study of vaccination effects on CD4 cells after COVID-19. Study as a whole: Samples collected post-vaccine were obtained a median of 72 days after the second dose. They grew under 2.5 million PBMC in each well, adding approximately 10 IU/ml IL-2 and 7.5 to 10 ug/ml peptides.

The repertoire was sequenced with immunoSEQ multiplex PCR; TCRdb's copy has only in-frame clones and lacks some. The sample records tens of thousands of clones, 74% being singletons. Germline loops: CDR1 SGHTA, CDR2 FQGNSA. V lost 5 bases to trimming and J lost 4 bases, with 22 bases between them. The CDR3 runs to 17 residues. Details on this clone: Its specificity is unknown.

At the end of around 11 days of culture, CD4+ T cells were isolated. Either the BNT162b2 or mRNA-1273 vaccine was given to participants in two doses. Vaccinees lacked prior SARS-CoV-2 infection and tested negative for nucleocapsid antibodies. On day 3 and again on day 7, half the medium was replaced with IL-2 medium. This chain joins TRBV7-2 and TRBJ2-3, with D possibly matching TRBD2 (6 bases). The material sequenced was CD4+ T cells from PBMCs cultured without peptide, taken after COVID-19 vaccination. The sequence derives from a human donor who received a COVID-19 vaccine. The CDR3 nucleotides read TGTGCCAGCAGCCCTTACGGAGGGCAGGGCATCTCAGATACGCAGTATTTT. Translation: CASSPYGGQGISDTQYF.